The 29 T cell receptor beta chains below all came from one sample that was sequenced in a study of blood T cell repertoires in COVID-19. Repertoires were generated with immunoSEQ multiplex PCR, while TCRdb's copy carries only in-frame clones and drops some. In the table there are under 450,000 clones, around 88% of which are singletons. Material: peripheral blood. Every receptor here comes from a woman aged 45-60 years with COVID-19, enrolled during active disease.

The chain couples TRBV2 to TRBJ2-1; 7 nucleotides line up with TRBD1. V lost 8 bases and J lost 3; bases outside the gene matches: 7. Germline V gene lookup returns CDR1 SNHLY and CDR2 FYNNEI. The CDR3 contains 14 residues. CDR3 nucleotide sequence: TGTGCCAGCCAACAGGGGAACGTCTACAATGAGCAGTTCTTC. It specifies CASQQGNVYNEQFF.

This chain joins TRBV12-3 or TRBV12-4 and TRBJ2-7, with D uncertain. Trimming left V 5 bases short and J 7 bases short, with 9 bases between. The CDR3 covers 11 residues. The CDR3 DNA follows: TGTGCCAGCAGTCCATACCAGGAGCAGTACTTC. This sequence encodes CASSPYQEQYF.

The chain links TRBV6-6 to TRBJ2-1, with D possibly matching TRBD2 (5 bases). Germline CDR1 MNHNY, CDR2 SVGAGI (reference sequence). V was shortened by 7 bases and J by 9 bases, with 19 bases between the two germline ends. CDR3 size: 14 residues. The CDR3 nucleotides read TGTGCCAGCAACCCGGGGTTCCCTAACGGTGAGCAGTTCTTC. This codes for CASNPGFPNGEQFF.

V and J are TRBV30 and TRBJ2-2; TRBD2 agrees at 9 bases. V shed 6 bases and J 4 bases; nucleotides not matched to a gene: 12. Germline lookup yields CDR1 GTSNPN and CDR2 SVGIG (reference sequence). There are 16 residues in the CDR3. In nucleotides, the CDR3 is TGTGCCTGCCTTGAGCGTGCGGGGGGGAGCACCGGGGAGCTGTTTTTT. Translated, it gives CACLERAGGSTGELFF.

The chain links TRBV4-1 to TRBJ1-1, with D perhaps matching TRBD1 (6 bases). V was shortened by 4 bases and J by 4 bases, with 19 bases between the two germline ends. CDR1 is MGHRA and CDR2 is YSYEKL in the germline V gene. This CDR3 contains 16 residues. The CDR3, as DNA: TGCGCCAGCAGCCGGGTGGGGGCGAGTCTCATCACTGAAGCTTTCTTT. Its translation is CASSRVGASLITEAFF.

J is TRBJ2-1 and V is TRBV12-3 or TRBV12-4; maybe TRBD2 (7 bases). The CDR3 is 13 amino acids. Trimming removed 0 bases from V and 9 bases from J, with 9 bases in between. In DNA form, the CDR3 reads TGTGCCAGCAGTTTAGCGGGGGGGCCTGAGCAGTTCTTC. Protein product: CASSLAGGPEQFF.

The rearrangement links TRBV18 to TRBJ1-1; no definite D call. Germline-derived CDR1 and CDR2 are KGHSH and LQKENI. The CDR3 totals 15 residues. With 3 bases removed from V and 0 bases from J, the gap between germline ends came to 11 bases. The CDR3 loop is CASSPPSRLNTEAFF. CDR3 coding DNA: TGTGCCAGCTCACCCCCCAGCAGGCTGAACACTGAAGCTTTCTTT.

V and J are TRBV5-1 and TRBJ2-1; possible D gene TRBD1, 6 bases. V was trimmed by 7 bases and J by 9 bases, leaving 23 bases between them. Germline CDR1 and CDR2: SGHRS and YFSETQ. This CDR3 contains 15 residues. The CDR3 DNA sequence: TGCGCCAGCCAGACTTTTACAGGGACAACTAGTGAGCAGTTCTTC. Its translation is CASQTFTGTTSEQFF.

The chain combines TRBV30 with TRBJ2-7, with 9 bases lining up with TRBD1. Per germline, CDR1 GTSNPN and CDR2 SVGIG (reference sequence). The CDR3 totals 14 residues. V dropped 1 base and J dropped 3; count of bases not matched to a gene: 4. DNA of the CDR3: TGTGCCTGGAGTGGTCCGGGACAGGGCTACGAGCAGTACTTC. Its translation is CAWSGPGQGYEQYF.

This chain joins TRBV19 and TRBJ2-7, with D uncertain. CDR3 size: 13 residues. Trimming pared 3 bases from V and 2 bases from J, leaving 8 bases between. Germline loops: CDR1 LNHDA, CDR2 SQIVND (reference sequence). CDR3 sequence reads: CASSMAEAYEQYF. The DNA of the CDR3 is TGTGCCAGTAGTATGGCCGAAGCCTACGAGCAGTACTTC.

The V call is TRBV15, the J call TRBJ1-6, with 7 bases lining up with TRBD1. This CDR3 is built from 15 residues. Per germline, CDR1 LNHNV and CDR2 YYDKDF (reference sequence). V was clipped by 0 bases and J by 9 bases; unmatched bases: 5. The CDR3 loop reads CATSRDRGRSSPLHF. Here the CDR3 DNA reads TGTGCCACCAGCAGAGACAGGGGGAGGAGTTCACCCCTCCACTTT.

This clone came up once. The chain uses TRBV3-1 (or the pseudogene TRBV3-2) and TRBJ2-1; TRBD2 might be the D (5 bases). From germline, CDR1 is LGHDT and CDR2 YNNKEL (reference sequence). Trimming took off 0 bases at V and 12 bases at J, with 18 bases between the two ends. CDR3 size: 15 residues. CDR3 in DNA: TGTGCCAGCAGCCAAGATCTTCCCGGGATGGGAAGGCAGTTCTTC. Translation gives CASSQDLPGMGRQFF.

The J gene is TRBJ2-1, the V gene TRBV5-1; TRBD2 might be the D (5 bases). Germline CDR1 SGHRS, CDR2 YFSETQ. The V end was cut by 4 bases, the J end by 0 bases, with 8 bases between. The CDR3 has 14 residues. This CDR3 is CASSPGNSYNEQFF. The DNA for the CDR3 is TGCGCCAGCAGCCCGGGGAACTCCTACAATGAGCAGTTCTTC.

This CDR3 is CASNTGISGSTDTQYF. Written as DNA, the CDR3 is TGTGCCAGCAACACAGGGATTTCAGGTTCCACAGATACGCAGTATTTT. The rearrangement links TRBV5-5 to TRBJ2-3, with TRBD1 as a possible D gene (6 bases). Deletions cut 6 bases from V and 2 bases from J, with 19 bases between. Germline lookup yields CDR1 SGHKS and CDR2 YYEKEE (reference sequence). This CDR3 region has 16 residues.

The genes are TRBV5-4 and TRBJ1-1; D remains unclear. Germline assignment: CDR1 SGHNT and CDR2 YYREEE (reference sequence). This CDR3 has 15 residues. With 0 bases removed from V and 1 base from J, the gap between germline ends came to 10 bases. The chain's CDR3 is CASSLGRPGNTEAFF. CDR3 nucleotides: TGTGCCAGCAGCTTGGGGCGGCCGGGGAACACTGAAGCTTTCTTT.

The V gene is TRBV4-1, the J gene TRBJ2-1; no clear D. The germline V and J ends were trimmed by 5 bases and 5 bases, with 10 bases remaining between them. The CDR3 covers 13 residues. From germline, CDR1 is MGHRA and CDR2 YSYEKL. Written as DNA, the CDR3 is TGCGCCAGCAGCACCCGGAGCAACAATGAGCAGTTCTTC. Protein product: CASSTRSNNEQFF.

The CDR3 loop reads CASSTQPGLAGGGDTQYF. DNA for the CDR3: TGTGCCAGCAGCACCCAACCGGGACTAGCGGGGGGGGGAGATACGCAGTATTTT. The chain couples TRBV5-4 to TRBJ2-3, with TRBD2 matching 16 bases. The CDR3 totals 18 residues. Germline-derived CDR1 and CDR2 are SGHNT and YYREEE (reference sequence). With 4 bases clipped from V and 5 bases from J, the junction kept 10 bases outside the gene matches.

V gene TRBV19 combines with J gene TRBJ2-3; maybe TRBD2 (7 bases). Trimming stripped 3 bases from V and 0 bases from J, with 13 bases between. The CDR3 runs to 16 residues. Germline-derived CDR1 and CDR2 are LNHDA and SQIVND (reference sequence). CDR3 DNA sequence: TGTGCCAGTAGTATGGGCGGGGGCCGTAGCACAGATACGCAGTATTTT. Translated, it gives CASSMGGGRSTDTQYF.

The V call is TRBV3-1 (or the pseudogene TRBV3-2), the J call TRBJ2-7; 11 bases line up with TRBD2. The CDR3 runs to 15 residues. Germline V CDR1 and CDR2: LGHDT, YNNKEL (reference sequence). V lost 6 bases to trimming and J lost 7 bases; unmatched junction nucleotides: 11. The CDR3 protein is CASSLNSGGAKEQYF. The DNA for the CDR3 is TGTGCCAGCAGTCTGAATAGCGGGGGGGCAAAAGAGCAGTACTTC.

The chain employs TRBV10-1 and TRBJ1-1, with D perhaps matching TRBD1 (5 bases). This CDR3 is 13 amino acids long. V was clipped by 4 bases and J by 4 bases, with 10 bases between them. In germline, CDR1 is WNHNN, CDR2 SYGVQD (reference sequence). The CDR3, as DNA: TGCGCCAGCAGTGGACAGCTAAGCACTGAAGCTTTCTTT. As protein: CASSGQLSTEAFF.

This clone appeared a single time. The V gene is TRBV19, the J gene TRBJ1-5; 9 positions agree with TRBD1. The CDR3 length is 16 residues. CDR1 LNHDA and CDR2 SQIVND come from the germline V gene (reference sequence). V shed 9 bases and J 0 bases; nucleotides not matched to a gene: 9. The CDR3 sequence: CARGDRETYSNQPQHF. CDR3 DNA: TGTGCCAGGGGGGACAGGGAAACTTATAGCAATCAGCCCCAGCATTTT.

This chain links TRBV3-1 (or the pseudogene TRBV3-2) with TRBJ2-7; TRBD2 matches at 13 bases. The CDR3 has 17 residues. Germline CDR1 is LGHDT and CDR2 is YNNKEL (reference sequence). J gave up 0 bases and V 4 bases, and 6 bases lay outside the gene matches. CDR3 bases: TGTGCCAGCAGCCTCACTAGCGGGGGGGTGAGCTCCTACGAGCAGTACTTC. Translated, it gives CASSLTSGGVSSYEQYF.

The chain is built from TRBV11-2 and TRBJ1-5; 7 bases line up with TRBD1. CDR1 and CDR2 from the germline V gene are SGHAT and FQNNGV. V shed 4 bases, J shed 6 bases, and the junction held 9 bases outside the gene matches. This CDR3 is 15 amino acids long. The CDR3 loop is CASSSDRAWGQPQHF. The DNA of the CDR3 is TGTGCCAGCAGCTCAGACAGGGCCTGGGGTCAGCCCCAGCATTTT.

The J gene is TRBJ2-5, the V gene TRBV9, with 9 bases matching TRBD2. V shed 4 bases and J 4 bases; nucleotides not matched to a gene: 14. CDR3 length: 17 residues. From germline, CDR1 is SGDLS and CDR2 YYNGEE. This CDR3 is CASSLMASGEMGETQYF. The CDR3 nucleotides are TGTGCCAGCAGCTTAATGGCTAGCGGGGAAATGGGAGAGACCCAGTACTTC. The full variable domain, completed using reference TRBV9 and TRBJ2-5, is DSGVTQTPKHLITATGQRVTLRCSPRSGDLSVYWYQQSLDQGLQFLIQYYNGEERAKGNILERFSAQQFPDLHSELNLSSLELGDSALYFCASSLMASGEMGETQYFGPGTRLLVL.

The chain is built from TRBV13 and TRBJ2-3; weak D call: TRBD2 (6 bases). This CDR3 has 14 amino acids. The V gene lost 0 bases and the J gene lost 6 bases, with 10 bases spanning the gap. Germline CDR1 and CDR2: PRHDT and FYEKMQ (reference sequence). The CDR3 here is CASSLGGGNDTQYF. The DNA for the CDR3 is TGTGCCAGCAGCTTAGGTGGAGGGAACGATACGCAGTATTTT.

The chain couples TRBV19 to TRBJ2-7; 11 nucleotides line up with TRBD1. V lost 7 bases to trimming and J lost 3 bases; unmatched junction nucleotides: 5. The CDR3 is 14 residues long. Per germline, CDR1 LNHDA and CDR2 SQIVND (reference sequence). The CDR3 loop is CASKSGTGGYEQYF. The CDR3 DNA reads TGTGCCAGTAAATCGGGGACAGGGGGCTACGAGCAGTACTTC.

The sample holds one count of this clone. The V gene is TRBV9, the J gene TRBJ1-1; 9 nucleotides agree with TRBD1. The CDR3 is 16 residues long. Looked up from germline, CDR1 is SGDLS and CDR2 is YYNGEE. V shed 4 bases and J 5 bases; nucleotides not matched to a gene: 12. CDR3 region: CASSSSSGTGLTEAFF. The CDR3 DNA follows: TGTGCCAGCAGCTCTTCATCCGGGACAGGGCTTACTGAAGCTTTCTTT.

This clone has only a few counts. V gene TRBV19 combines with J gene TRBJ1-5, with D possibly matching TRBD1 (5 bases). Trimming removed 5 bases from V and 0 bases from J, with 11 bases in between. The length of the CDR3 is 15 residues. Looked up from germline, CDR1 is LNHDA and CDR2 is SQIVND (reference sequence). Here the CDR3 DNA reads TGTGCCAGTAGTCACACAGGATTTAGCAATCAGCCCCAGCATTTT. Protein product: CASSHTGFSNQPQHF.

V and J are TRBV19 and TRBJ2-1; TRBD1 matches 10 bases. With V trimmed by 6 bases and J by 9 bases, 14 bases remained unmatched. Germline CDR1 is LNHDA and CDR2 is SQIVND (reference sequence). This CDR3 has 16 amino acids. The CDR3 is CASSQPGQGDTGEQFF. CDR3 DNA: TGTGCCAGTAGCCAACCCGGACAGGGGGATACGGGTGAGCAGTTCTTC.